This T cell receptor beta chain emerged from a study of T cell responses to AZD1222 COVID-19 vaccine. Trimming removed 1 base from V and 4 bases from J; junction bases left unmatched: 4. The length of the CDR3 is 14 residues. Looked up from germline, CDR1 is SGHVS and CDR2 is FNYEAQ. Study-wide results and caveats: White British donors predominated, females outnumbered males, and clonal diversity was possibly underestimated.

On this clone itself: Antigen unknown.

Measured with immunoSEQ multiplex PCR; TCRdb has only the in-frame clones, and not every one. The table shows about 150,000 clones, with just over 90% occurring only once. The material sequenced was peripheral blood, taken on day 0 of AZD1222 vaccination. The source is an adult in good health. The chain uses TRBV7-6 and TRBJ2-7, with TRBD2 matching over 7 bases. The CDR3, as DNA: TGTGCCAGCAGCTTAGTGGGAGGGCATTACGAGCAGTACTTC. Translating gives CASSLVGGHYEQYF.